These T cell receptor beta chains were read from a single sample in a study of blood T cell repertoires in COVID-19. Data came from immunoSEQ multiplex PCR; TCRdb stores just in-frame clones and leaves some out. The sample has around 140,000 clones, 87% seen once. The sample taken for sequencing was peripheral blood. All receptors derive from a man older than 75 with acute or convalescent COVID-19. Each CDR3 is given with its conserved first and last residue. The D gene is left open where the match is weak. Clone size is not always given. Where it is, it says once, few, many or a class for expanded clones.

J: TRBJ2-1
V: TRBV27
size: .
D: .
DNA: TGTGCCAGCAGTCGGGTTTCAGGGGATGTTTACAATGAGCAGTTCTTC
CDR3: CASSRVSGDVYNEQFF

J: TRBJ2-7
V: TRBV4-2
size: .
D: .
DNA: TGTGCCAGCAGCCGAACATACTATTTTCCCTACGAGCAGTACTTC
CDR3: CASSRTYYFPYEQYF

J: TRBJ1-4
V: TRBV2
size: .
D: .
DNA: TGTGCCAGCAGTGTACAGGGCATTAATGAAAAACTGTTTTTT
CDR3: CASSVQGINEKLFF

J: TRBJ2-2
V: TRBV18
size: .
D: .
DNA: TGTGCCAGCTCACCAGAGTCGAGGACCGGGGAGCTGTTTTTT
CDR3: CASSPESRTGELFF

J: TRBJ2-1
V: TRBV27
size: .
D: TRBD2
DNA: TGTGCCAGCAGTTTATCGCCTGGCTGGGGACTAGCGCCGAGCTCCTACAATGAGCAGTTCTTC
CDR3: CASSLSPGWGLAPSSYNEQFF

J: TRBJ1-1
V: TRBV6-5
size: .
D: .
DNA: TGTGCCAGCAGCGGGCAGGGGATGAACACTGAAGCTTTCTTT
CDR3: CASSGQGMNTEAFF

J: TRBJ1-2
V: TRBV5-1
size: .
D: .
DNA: TGCGCCAGCAGCTTGGGACAGTCTACGCGGGGCTACACCTTC
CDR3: CASSLGQSTRGYTF

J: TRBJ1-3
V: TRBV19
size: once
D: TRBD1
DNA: TGTGCCAGTAGTACCCCTCTTGGACAGGGGGTCGGAAACACCATATATTTT
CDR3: CASSTPLGQGVGNTIYF

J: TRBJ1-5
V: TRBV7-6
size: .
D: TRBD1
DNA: TGTGCCAGCAGTAAACAGGGGGCTGATCAGCCCCAGCATTTT
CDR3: CASSKQGADQPQHF

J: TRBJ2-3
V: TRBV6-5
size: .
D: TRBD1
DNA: TGTGCCAGCCGAGGAGGACAGGGGCGAACAGATACGCAGTATTTT
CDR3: CASRGGQGRTDTQYF

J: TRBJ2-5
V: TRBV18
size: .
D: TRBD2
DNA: TGTGCCAGCTCTGGGGGACTAGCGGATTCTGGAGAGACCCAGTACTTC
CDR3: CASSGGLADSGETQYF

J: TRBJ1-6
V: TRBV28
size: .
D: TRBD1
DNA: TGTGCCAGCAGCCTGGGACAGGGTCTAGCCCTCCACTTT
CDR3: CASSLGQGLALHF

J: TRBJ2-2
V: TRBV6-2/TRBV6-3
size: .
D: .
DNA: TGTGCCAGCAGTTTTTTCCCTGAGGTTCCCGGGGAGCTGTTTTTT
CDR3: CASSFFPEVPGELFF

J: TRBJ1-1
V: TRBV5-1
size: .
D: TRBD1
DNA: TGCGCCAGCAGCTCCTCCCCGACAGGGGGCACTGAAGCTTTCTTT
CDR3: CASSSSPTGGTEAFF

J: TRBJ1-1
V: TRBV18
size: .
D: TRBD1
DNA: TGTGCCAGCTCACCACGGACAGGGGCGAACACTGAAGCTTTCTTT
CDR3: CASSPRTGANTEAFF

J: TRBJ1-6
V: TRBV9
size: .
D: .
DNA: TGTGCCAGCAGCGACGAGGCAGGGGACAATTCACCCCTCCACTTT
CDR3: CASSDEAGDNSPLHF

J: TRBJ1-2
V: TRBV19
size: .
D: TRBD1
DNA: TGTGCCAGTAGTACCAGGACAGGGAATGGCTACACCTTC
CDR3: CASSTRTGNGYTF

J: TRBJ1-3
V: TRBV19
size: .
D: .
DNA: TGTGCCAGTAGTATCTCGGACAGCCCGGGAAACACCATATATTTT
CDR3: CASSISDSPGNTIYF

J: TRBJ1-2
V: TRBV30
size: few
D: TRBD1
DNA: TGTGCCTGGAGTCGTTTCCCGGGACAGGCCTATGGCTACACCTTC
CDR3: CAWSRFPGQAYGYTF

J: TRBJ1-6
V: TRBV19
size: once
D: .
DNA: TGTGCCAGTAGTATAACCCGAGGAGGCTCCTATAATTCACCCCTCCACTTT
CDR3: CASSITRGGSYNSPLHF

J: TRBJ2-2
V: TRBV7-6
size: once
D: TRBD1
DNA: TGTGCCAGCAGCTTGGGGACAGGGCGCACCGGGGAGCTGTTTTTT
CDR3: CASSLGTGRTGELFF

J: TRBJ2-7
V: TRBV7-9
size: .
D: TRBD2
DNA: TGTGCCAGCAGCCAAGGACTAGCGCTGTACGAGCAGTACTTC
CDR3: CASSQGLALYEQYF

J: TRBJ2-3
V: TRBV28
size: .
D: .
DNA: TGTGCCAGCAGTCTACTGCAGGTTTTGGCAGATACGCAGTATTTT
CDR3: CASSLLQVLADTQYF

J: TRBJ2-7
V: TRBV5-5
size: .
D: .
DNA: TGTGCCAGCAGCTTGTCACTAGCTATCTACGAGCAGTACTTC
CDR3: CASSLSLAIYEQYF

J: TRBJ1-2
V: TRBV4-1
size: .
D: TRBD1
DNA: TGCGCCAGCAGCCAAAACGGACAGGGTTATGGCTACACCTTC
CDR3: CASSQNGQGYGYTF

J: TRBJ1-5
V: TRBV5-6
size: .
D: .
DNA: TGTGCCAGCAGCTTGACGCAGGGGTATAGCAATCAGCCCCAGCATTTT
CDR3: CASSLTQGYSNQPQHF

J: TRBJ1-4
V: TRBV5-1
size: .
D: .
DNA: TGCGCCAGCAGCCGGTCGGGGGCAACTAATGAAAAACTGTTTTTT
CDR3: CASSRSGATNEKLFF

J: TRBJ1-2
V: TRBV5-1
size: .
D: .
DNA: TGCGCCAGCAGCTTGGGGGGAGAGGGCCCCTATGGCTACACCTTC
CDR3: CASSLGGEGPYGYTF

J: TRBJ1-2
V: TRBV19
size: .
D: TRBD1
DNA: TGTGCCAGTACCGGACAGGCCGGCGGCTACACCTTC
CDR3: CASTGQAGGYTF

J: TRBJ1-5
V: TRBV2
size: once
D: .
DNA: TGTGCCAGCAGTGAATTGGGGGGGCGCGATCAGCCCCAGCATTTT
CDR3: CASSELGGRDQPQHF

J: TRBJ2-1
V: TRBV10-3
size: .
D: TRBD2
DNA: TGTGCCATCAGCTTCTTAGCGGGGGTCGACAATGAGCAGTTCTTC
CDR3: CAISFLAGVDNEQFF

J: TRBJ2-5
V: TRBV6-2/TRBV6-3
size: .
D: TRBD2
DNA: TGTGCCAGCAGTCCCCCCGGGACTAGCGGGGGGGCCCGGGAGACCCAGTACTTC
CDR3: CASSPPGTSGGARETQYF

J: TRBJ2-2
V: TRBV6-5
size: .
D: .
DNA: TGTGCCAGCAGTTACGACAGAAAACTTAACACCGGGGAGCTGTTTTTT
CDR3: CASSYDRKLNTGELFF

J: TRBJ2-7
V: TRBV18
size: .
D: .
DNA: TGTGCCAGCTCACTCCGGGGGACGGGGTTCATGGGCGAGCAGTACTTC
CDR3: CASSLRGTGFMGEQYF

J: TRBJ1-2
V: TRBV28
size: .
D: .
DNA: TGTGCCAGCGCTACACAGGGTAATAACTATGGCTACACCTTC
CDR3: CASATQGNNYGYTF

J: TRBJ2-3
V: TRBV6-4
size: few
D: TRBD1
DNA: TGTGCCAGCAGTGACGGGACAGGTGGCGGAGATACGCAGTATTTT
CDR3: CASSDGTGGGDTQYF

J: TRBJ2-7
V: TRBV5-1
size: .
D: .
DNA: TGCGCCAGCAGCCCAGGACAGCTCTACGAGCAGTACTTC
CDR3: CASSPGQLYEQYF

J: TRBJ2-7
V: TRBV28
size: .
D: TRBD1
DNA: TGTGCCAGCAGACGATCCGGGACAGGACCCCTCGAGCAGTACTTC
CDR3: CASRRSGTGPLEQYF

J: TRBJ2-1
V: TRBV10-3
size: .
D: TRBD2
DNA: TGTGCCATCAGGGGACTAGCGGGAGTGGAGCAGTTCTTC
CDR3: CAIRGLAGVEQFF

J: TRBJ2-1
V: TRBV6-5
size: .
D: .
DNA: TGTGCCAGCAGCGACTCGGAAGGTTCCTACAATGAGCAGTTCTTC
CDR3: CASSDSEGSYNEQFF

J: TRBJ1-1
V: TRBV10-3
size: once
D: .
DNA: TGTGCCATCAGTGAGTCTAGGGAGGGCGCGAGGACTGAAGCTTTCTTT
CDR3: CAISESREGARTEAFF

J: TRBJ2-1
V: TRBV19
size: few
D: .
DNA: TGTGCCAGTAGTATGGGCCCCGTAGATGAGCAGTTCTTC
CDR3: CASSMGPVDEQFF

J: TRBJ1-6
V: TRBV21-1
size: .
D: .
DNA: TGTGCCAGCAGCCAAGACACAGAATTCTATAATTCACCCCTCCACTTT
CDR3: CASSQDTEFYNSPLHF

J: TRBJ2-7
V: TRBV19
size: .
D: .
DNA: TGTGCCAGTAGACGAAGCGGGCCCCCCTACGAGCAGTACTTC
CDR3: CASRRSGPPYEQYF

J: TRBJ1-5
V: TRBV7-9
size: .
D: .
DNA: TGTGCCAGCAGCTTAGACGCGGGTCAGCCCCAGCATTTT
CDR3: CASSLDAGQPQHF

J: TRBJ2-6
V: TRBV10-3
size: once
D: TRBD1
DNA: TGTGCCATCAGTGAGAGAACAGGGGCTGGGGCCAACGTCCTGACTTTC
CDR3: CAISERTGAGANVLTF

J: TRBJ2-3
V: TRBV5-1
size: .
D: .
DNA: TGCGCCAGCAGCTTGGACAGGCAGAACTCTGATACGCAGTATTTT
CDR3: CASSLDRQNSDTQYF

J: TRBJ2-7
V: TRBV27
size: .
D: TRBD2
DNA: TGTGCCAGCAGTTCCGTTACGGGACTAGCGGTATACGAGCAGTACTTC
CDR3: CASSSVTGLAVYEQYF

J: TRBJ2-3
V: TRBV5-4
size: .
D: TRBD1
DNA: TGTGCCAGCACTCCGGACAGGGAGTTTGGAGATACGCAGTATTTT
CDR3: CASTPDREFGDTQYF

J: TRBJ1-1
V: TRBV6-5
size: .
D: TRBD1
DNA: TGTGCCAGCAGTTACCTTCGACAGGGGGATCTATCTGAAGCTTTCTTT
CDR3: CASSYLRQGDLSEAFF

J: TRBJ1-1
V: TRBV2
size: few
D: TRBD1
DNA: TGTGCCAGCAGGAACGGGACAGCAAACACTGAAGCTTTCTTT
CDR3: CASRNGTANTEAFF

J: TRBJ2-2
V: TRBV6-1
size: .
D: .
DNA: TGTGCCAGCAGTGATAGTTTCGGGGAGCTGTTTTTT
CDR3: CASSDSFGELFF

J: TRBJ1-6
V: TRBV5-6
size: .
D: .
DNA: TGTGCCAGCAGCACTCAGGACACCCGGCCCAATTCACCCCTCCACTTT
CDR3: CASSTQDTRPNSPLHF

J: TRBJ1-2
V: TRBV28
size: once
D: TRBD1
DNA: TGTGCCAGCAGTCAGGGGACAGGGGGCTATGGCTACACCTTC
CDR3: CASSQGTGGYGYTF

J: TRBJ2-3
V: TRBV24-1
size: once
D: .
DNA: TGTGCCACCAGTGATCCCCCGGGTAGAGACGTGGATACGCAGTATTTT
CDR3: CATSDPPGRDVDTQYF

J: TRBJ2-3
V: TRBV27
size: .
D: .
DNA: TGTGCCAGCAAGCCCGCGAGAGTCACAGATACGCAGTATTTT
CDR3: CASKPARVTDTQYF

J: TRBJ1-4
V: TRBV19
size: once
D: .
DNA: TGTGCCAGTAGTATATTTGGCAATAATGAAAAACTGTTTTTT
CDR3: CASSIFGNNEKLFF